What follows are 28 T cell receptor beta chains derived from one specimen sequenced in a study of human T cells and chemical hapten exposure. TCRdb re-called the 5' RACE reads through MiXCR, storing one row per CDR3 protein. The table includes 130,000 or so distinct CDR3 sequences, around 4.1% detected once. Whole blood that had not been fractionated was the source of extracted total RNA. The receptors here all came from a female donor in good health.

This clonotype was picked up many times. The chain couples TRBV7-3 to TRBJ2-3; D is possibly TRBD2 (5 bases). Germline V gene lookup returns CDR1 SGHTA and CDR2 FQGTGA. This CDR3 is built from 14 residues. V shed 0 bases and J shed 6 bases, with 10 bases lying between them. CDR3 bases: TGTGCCAGCAGCTTAACCGGGGTGAGGGATACGCAGTATTTT. Its translation: CASSLTGVRDTQYF.

This clonotype was observed at least ten times. The rearrangement links TRBV5-1 to TRBJ1-3; 7 bases map to TRBD1. The CDR3 loop spans 15 amino acids. The V and J ends lost 3 bases and 3 bases, in that order; junction bases with no gene match: 6. Germline CDR1 SGHRS, CDR2 YFSETQ. CDR3 nucleotide sequence: TGCGCCAGCAGCTCCGACAGGGAACATGGAAACACCATATATTTT. It translates to CASSSDREHGNTIYF.

The sample holds many counts of this clonotype. The chain joins TRBV25-1 to TRBJ2-5; D possibly corresponds to TRBD1 (6 bases). Germline CDR1 is MGHDK and CDR2 is SYGVNS. This CDR3 is 15 amino acids long. Trimming took 4 bases from V and 5 from J, leaving 17 bases between them. The CDR3 region has the DNA TGTGCCAGCAGTGCCTACCGAGGGGACACCGAGACCCAGTACTTC. Translated, it gives CASSAYRGDTETQYF.

This clonotype was counted at least ten times. The CDR3 bases are TGCAGTGCTAGAGAGGCAGGAACAGATACGCAGTATTTT. Protein sequence: CSAREAGTDTQYF. The chain links TRBV20-1 to TRBJ2-3; D not certain. Trimming pared 0 bases from V and 3 bases from J, leaving 7 bases between. The CDR3 spans 13 residues. Germline CDR1 reads DFQATT; CDR2 reads SNEGSKA (reference sequence).

This clonotype was found many times. The rearrangement links TRBV5-1 to TRBJ2-5; 11 positions match TRBD2. Losses at the gene ends were 1 base for V and 2 bases for J; bases not matched to a gene: 4. Germline V lookup: CDR1 SGHRS, CDR2 YFSETQ. The CDR3 is 16 residues long. CDR3 DNA: TGCGCCAGCAGCTTGATCCCTAGCGGGGGGCAAGAGACCCAGTACTTC. Its translation: CASSLIPSGGQETQYF.

In regard to this clonotype: A read error may be the cause here, since a much bigger clone is one base away. The chain links TRBV12-3 or TRBV12-4 to TRBJ1-1; a weak D match, TRBD1 (5 bases). The CDR3 is 12 residues long. Deletions cut 7 bases from V and 8 bases from J, with 14 bases between. The CDR3 sequence: CASTRGEEEAFF. CDR3 sequence (DNA): TGTGCCAGCACCCGGGGGGAGGAGGAAGCTTTCTTT.

This clonotype was detected many times. J is TRBJ1-1 and V is TRBV6-5, with D hard to call. Trimming removed 2 bases from V and 7 bases from J, with 8 bases in between. The CDR3 has 12 residues. Germline CDR1 reads MNHEY; CDR2 reads SVGAGI. The CDR3 DNA is TGTGCCAGCAGTTACCGAGGTAGTGAAGCTTTCTTT. It encodes CASSYRGSEAFF.

This clonotype was seen repeatedly, ten times or more. The gene calls are TRBV27 and TRBJ2-5; the D call may be TRBD1 or TRBD2 (5 bases each). CDR1 and CDR2 (germline): MNHEY, SMNVEV (reference sequence). Trimming left V 7 bases short and J 5 bases short, with 14 bases between. CDR3 length: 13 amino acids. The CDR3 region has the DNA TGTGCCAGCACCGCGTGGGGGTTGGAGACCCAGTACTTC. It specifies CASTAWGLETQYF.

There are a few counts of this clonotype. This chain connects TRBV5-4 to TRBJ1-2; 10 bases are shared with TRBD1. This CDR3 contains 13 residues. With V trimmed by 4 bases and J by 8 bases, 5 bases remained unmatched. In germline, CDR1 is SGHNT, CDR2 YYREEE (reference sequence). CDR3 sequence reads: CASSPGQGVGYTF. The CDR3, as DNA: TGTGCCAGCAGCCCAGGACAGGGGGTCGGCTACACCTTC. Using reference TRBV5-4 and TRBJ1-2 for the parts outside the CDR3, the full variable domain is ETGVTQSPTHLIKTRGQQVTLRCSSQSGHNTVSWYQQALGQGPQFIFQYYREEENGRGNFPPRFSGLQFPNYSSELNVNALELDDSALYLCASSPGQGVGYTFGSGTRLTVV.

The rearrangement uses TRBV20-1 and TRBJ2-5; D possibly uses TRBD1 or TRBD2 (5 bases each). The CDR3 consists of 12 residues. Trimming took off 5 bases at V and 3 bases at J, with 10 bases between the two ends. CDR1 is DFQATT, CDR2 SNEGSKA, per germline (reference sequence). CDR3 residues: CSAAGTEETQYF. The CDR3 bases are TGCAGTGCTGCCGGGACCGAAGAGACCCAGTACTTC.

This clonotype was recorded many times. This chain connects TRBV29-1 to TRBJ1-1, with D possibly TRBD1 on 5 matching bases. The CDR3 totals 14 residues. Germline V gene lookup returns CDR1 SQVTM and CDR2 ANQGSEA. The V gene lost 8 bases and the J gene lost 0 bases, with 16 bases spanning the gap. DNA of the CDR3: TGCAGCTCCACCACGACAGCCTTGAACACTGAAGCTTTCTTT. It translates to CSSTTTALNTEAFF.

In this sample, this clonotype turned up a few times. J is TRBJ1-2 and V is TRBV7-2; 12 bases agree with TRBD1. V was clipped by 8 bases and J by 4 bases; unmatched bases: 8. CDR3 size: 15 residues. The V gene's germline CDR1 is SGHTA and CDR2 FQGNSA. The CDR3 DNA reads TGTGCCAGCGGGGACAGGGGGCTTAAGGGCTATGGCTACACCTTC. Protein product: CASGDRGLKGYGYTF.

The sample holds many counts of this clonotype. V gene TRBV7-9 combines with J gene TRBJ2-1; 9 bases line up with TRBD1. V shed 4 bases and J 2 bases; nucleotides not matched to a gene: 3. CDR1 and CDR2 (germline): SEHNR, FQNEAQ (reference sequence). The length of the CDR3 is 15 residues. CDR3 region: CASSWDREPYNEQFF. DNA of the CDR3: TGTGCCAGCAGCTGGGACAGGGAGCCCTACAATGAGCAGTTCTTC. Variable domain in full (rest from reference TRBV7-9 and TRBJ2-1): DTGVSQNPRHKITKRGQNVTFRCDPISEHNRLYWYRQTLGQGPEFLTYFQNEAQLEKSRLLSDRFSAERPKGSFSTLEIQRTEQGDSAMYLCASSWDREPYNEQFFGPGTRLTVL.

Ten or more counts support this clonotype. The chain combines TRBV5-1 with TRBJ2-3; D ambiguous. The germline gives CDR1 SGHRS, CDR2 YFSETQ. The CDR3 is 14 residues long. Trimming stripped 0 bases from V and 2 bases from J, with 7 bases between. CDR3 in DNA: TGCGCCAGCAGCTTGGGGCAGATCACAGATACGCAGTATTTT. This encodes CASSLGQITDTQYF.

With regard to this clonotype: Possible read error: a much larger clone is one base away. V is TRBV9 and J is TRBJ2-3; D is possibly TRBD1 (5 bases). The germline CDR1 and CDR2 sequences are SGDLS and YYNGEE. The CDR3 extends over 15 amino acids. CDR3 DNA: TGTGCCAGCAGCGTAAGCCCAGGGATCACAGATAAGCAGTATTTT. As protein: CASSVSPGITDKQYF.

This clonotype has at least ten counts. This chain links TRBV18 with TRBJ1-5; D not certain. This CDR3 comprises 13 residues. CDR1 and CDR2 from the germline V gene are KGHSH and LQKENI. V shed 4 bases and J shed 2 bases, with 6 bases lying between them. DNA for the CDR3: TGTGCCAGCTCACTCCAGGGCAATCAGCCCCAGCATTTT. This encodes CASSLQGNQPQHF.

The sample holds many counts of this clonotype. The chain joins TRBV11-1 to TRBJ2-5; 9 positions agree with TRBD1. Germline CDR1 SGHAT, CDR2 FQDESV (reference sequence). Unmatched junction bases numbered 12, after V lost 6 bases and J lost 4 bases. This CDR3 is 16 amino acids long. CDR3 nucleotide sequence: TGTGCCAGCAGAGAGGGGGGACAGGGTCTTCGAGAGACCCAGTACTTC. Translated, it gives CASREGGQGLRETQYF.

The chain joins TRBV3-1 to TRBJ2-3; D is undetermined. Per the germline V gene, CDR1 is LGHDT and CDR2 is YNNKEL (reference sequence). V was cut by 2 bases and J by 4 bases, with 16 bases left in between. This CDR3 is 16 amino acids long. The CDR3 loop reads CASSQIAFGGSDTQYF. CDR3 sequence (DNA): TGTGCCAGCAGCCAAATAGCTTTCGGTGGTTCAGATACGCAGTATTTT.

As to this clonotype: A much larger clone lies a single base off, so this may be a read error. The genes are TRBV11-1 and TRBJ2-7; no firm D call. In germline, CDR1 is SGHAT, CDR2 FQDESV (reference sequence). V dropped 7 bases and J dropped 7 bases, with 14 bases sitting between them. The CDR3 consists of 12 residues. The CDR3 DNA is TGTGCCAGCAACTTTGTAACTCGGGAGCAGTACTTC. Translated, it gives CASNFVTREQYF.

This clonotype was recorded at least ten times. The J gene is TRBJ2-2, the V gene TRBV28; 8 bases line up with TRBD1. With V trimmed by 3 bases and J by 1 base, 4 bases remained unmatched. Germline CDR1 MDHEN, CDR2 SYDVKM. This CDR3 contains 16 residues. CDR3 sequence: CASSFGQGENTGELFF. As DNA, the CDR3 is TGTGCCAGCAGTTTCGGACAGGGTGAGAACACCGGGGAGCTGTTTTTT.

This clonotype was counted between two and nine times. This chain joins TRBV10-3 and TRBJ1-2; D uncertain. The V end lost 5 bases, the J end lost 7 bases, and 17 bases lay between the germline ends. The germline V gene encodes CDR1 ENHRY and CDR2 SYGVKD. There are 14 residues in the CDR3. CDR3 nucleotides: TGTGCCATCAGTTCTGCGTATCAGGCAAGTGGCTACACCTTC. It specifies CAISSAYQASGYTF.

The gene calls are TRBV25-1 and TRBJ1-1; 7 nucleotides match TRBD1. The CDR3 contains 12 residues. The V gene end was trimmed by 1 base and the J gene end by 7 bases; junction bases not matched to a gene: 0. Per germline, CDR1 MGHDK and CDR2 SYGVNS. The CDR3 sequence is CASSEWDSEAFF. CDR3 sequence (DNA): TGTGCCAGCAGTGAATGGGACAGTGAAGCTTTCTTT.

Points on this clonotype: A much bigger clone sits one base away, suggesting this may be a read error. The V call is TRBV6-6, the J call TRBJ1-6, with D perhaps matching TRBD1 (5 bases). CDR1 is MNHNY and CDR2 is SVGAGI in the germline V gene (reference sequence). CDR3 length: 17 amino acids. V lost 5 bases and J 0 bases, leaving 14 bases between the germline ends. CDR3 coding DNA: TGTGCCAGCAGTCCCGGGACGGTGAGCTCCTATAATTCACCCCTCCACTTT. Encoded protein: CASSPGTVSSYNSPLHF.

This clonotype came up many times. The chain employs TRBV12-3 or TRBV12-4 and TRBJ2-3; TRBD1 aligns across 7 bases. This CDR3 has 16 residues. V lost 5 bases and J lost 5; bases outside the gene matches: 13. The CDR3: CASSPYTGASGDTQYF. In nucleotides, the CDR3 is TGTGCCAGCAGTCCCTATACAGGGGCAAGTGGAGATACGCAGTATTTT.

This clonotype was observed at least ten times. V and J are TRBV27 and TRBJ2-7; TRBD1 is a possible D gene (5 bases). Deletions cut 6 bases from V and 3 bases from J, with 9 bases between. There are 12 residues in the CDR3. Germline assignment: CDR1 MNHEY and CDR2 SMNVEV (reference sequence). In nucleotides, the CDR3 is TGTGCCAGCAGGGGGCAGAACTACGAGCAGTACTTC. Amino acid sequence: CASRGQNYEQYF.

This clonotype has more than one count but fewer than ten. The V and J genes are TRBV12-3 or TRBV12-4 and TRBJ1-5; no definite D call. The V end lost 2 bases, the J end lost 4 bases, and 12 bases lay between the germline ends. This CDR3 comprises 15 residues. The DNA of the CDR3 is TGTGCCAGCAGTTTATCGGGTATTTGGAATCAGCCCCAGCATTTT. This sequence encodes CASSLSGIWNQPQHF.

This clonotype came up many times. V gene TRBV7-8 combines with J gene TRBJ1-1; a possible D gene is TRBD1 (5 bases). Germline V gene data show CDR1 as SGHVS and CDR2 as FQNEAQ. There are 15 residues in the CDR3. V was pared by 1 base and J by 8 bases, with 17 bases between. The CDR3 DNA sequence: TGTGCCAGCAGCTTAGAAAACCTGGGGGGGGGGGAAGCTTTCTTT. This sequence encodes CASSLENLGGGEAFF.

The table lists this clonotype with a few counts. J is TRBJ2-3 and V is TRBV6-2 or TRBV6-3; unclear D gene. Trimming pared 0 bases from V and 1 base from J, leaving 14 bases between. Germline CDR1 reads MNHEY; CDR2 reads SVGEGT. The CDR3 consists of 17 residues. CDR3 sequence: CASSYSYSPAGTDTQYF. The CDR3 nucleotides read TGTGCCAGCAGTTACTCATATTCGCCGGCAGGCACAGATACGCAGTATTTT.